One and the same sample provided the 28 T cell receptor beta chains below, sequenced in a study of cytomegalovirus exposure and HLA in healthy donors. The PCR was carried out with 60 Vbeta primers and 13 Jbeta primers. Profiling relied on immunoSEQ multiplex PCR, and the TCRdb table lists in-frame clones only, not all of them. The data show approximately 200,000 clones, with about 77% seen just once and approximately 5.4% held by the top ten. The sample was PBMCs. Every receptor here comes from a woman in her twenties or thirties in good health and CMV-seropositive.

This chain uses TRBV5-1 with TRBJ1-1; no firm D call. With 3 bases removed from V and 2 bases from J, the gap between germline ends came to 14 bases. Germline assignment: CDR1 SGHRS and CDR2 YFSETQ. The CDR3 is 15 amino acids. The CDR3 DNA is TGCGCCAGCAGCTCCGCCGGGAGGCCAAACACTGAAGCTTTCTTT. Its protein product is CASSSAGRPNTEAFF.

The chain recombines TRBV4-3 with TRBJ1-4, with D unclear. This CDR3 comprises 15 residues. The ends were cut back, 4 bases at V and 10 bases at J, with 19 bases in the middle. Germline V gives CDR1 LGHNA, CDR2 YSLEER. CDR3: CASSRSRTLRGKLFF. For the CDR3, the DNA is TGCGCCAGCAGCCGATCGAGGACCCTGCGGGGAAAACTGTTTTTT.

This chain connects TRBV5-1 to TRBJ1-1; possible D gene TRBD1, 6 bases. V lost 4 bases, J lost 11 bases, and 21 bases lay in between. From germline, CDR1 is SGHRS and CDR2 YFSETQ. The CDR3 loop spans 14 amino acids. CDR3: CASSVRTGSVDAFF. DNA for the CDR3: TGCGCCAGCAGCGTAAGAACAGGGTCGGTTGACGCTTTCTTT.

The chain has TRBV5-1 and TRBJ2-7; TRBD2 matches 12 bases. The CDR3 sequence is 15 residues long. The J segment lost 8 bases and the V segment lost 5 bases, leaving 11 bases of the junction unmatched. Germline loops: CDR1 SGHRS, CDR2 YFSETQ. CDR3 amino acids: CASRGSSGGALKQYF. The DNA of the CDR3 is TGCGCCAGCAGGGGTTCTAGCGGGGGGGCCTTAAAGCAGTACTTC. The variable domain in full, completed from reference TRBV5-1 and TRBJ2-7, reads KAGVTQTPRYLIKTRGQQVTLSCSPISGHRSVSWYQQTPGQGLQFLFEYFSETQRNKGNFPGRFSGRQFSNSRSEMNVSTLELGDSALYLCASRGSSGGALKQYFGPGTRLTVT.

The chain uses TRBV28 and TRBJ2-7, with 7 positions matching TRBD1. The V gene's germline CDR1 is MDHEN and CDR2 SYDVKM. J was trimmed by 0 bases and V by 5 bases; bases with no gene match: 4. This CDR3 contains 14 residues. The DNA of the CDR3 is TGTGCCAGCAGTCCACAGGGGTCCTCCTACGAGCAGTACTTC. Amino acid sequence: CASSPQGSSYEQYF.

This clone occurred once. The CDR3 DNA follows: TGCGCCCGCATTTGGGCACGGCTCGACTACGAGCAGTACTTC. Amino acids: CARIWARLDYEQYF. The rearrangement joins TRBV23-1 to TRBJ2-7; D is undetermined. TRBV23-1 is an ORF for which the function is uncertain. CDR3 length: 14 amino acids. Trimming stripped 11 bases from V and 3 bases from J, with 20 bases between.

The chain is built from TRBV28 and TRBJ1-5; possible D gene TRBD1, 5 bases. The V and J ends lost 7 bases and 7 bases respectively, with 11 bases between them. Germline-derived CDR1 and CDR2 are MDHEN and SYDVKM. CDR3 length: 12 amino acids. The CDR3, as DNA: TGTGCCAGCACCCAGGGTACCCAGCCCCAGCATTTT. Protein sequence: CASTQGTQPQHF.

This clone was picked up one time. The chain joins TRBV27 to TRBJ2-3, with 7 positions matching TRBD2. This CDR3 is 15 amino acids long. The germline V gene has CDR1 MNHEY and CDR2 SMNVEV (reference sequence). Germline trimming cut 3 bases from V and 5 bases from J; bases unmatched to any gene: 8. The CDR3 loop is CASSFRGGARDTQYF. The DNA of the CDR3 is TGTGCCAGCAGTTTTAGGGGAGGGGCGAGAGATACGCAGTATTTT.

The CDR3 sequence: CASEEWWGDNEQFF. CDR3 nucleotides: TGTGCCAGCGAAGAATGGTGGGGGGACAATGAGCAGTTCTTC. This chain joins TRBV5-6 and TRBJ2-1, with a tentative D call TRBD2 (6 bases). Trimming left V 7 bases short and J 5 bases short, with 16 bases between. CDR1 and CDR2 (germline): SGHDT, YYEEEE. The CDR3 has 14 amino acids. The entire variable domain, with the rest obtained from reference TRBV5-6 and TRBJ2-1, is as follows: DAGVTQSPTHLIKTRGQQVTLRCSPKSGHDTVSWYQQALGQGPQFIFQYYEEEERQRGNFPDRFSGHQFPNYSSELNVNALLLGDSALYLCASEEWWGDNEQFFGPGTRLTVL.

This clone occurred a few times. The CDR3 sequence: CASSLQGEDGEQFF. CDR3 coding DNA: TGCGCCAGCAGCCTCCAGGGGGAGGATGGTGAGCAGTTCTTC. The rearrangement uses TRBV4-3 and TRBJ2-1, with D tentatively TRBD1 (7 bases). The CDR3 sequence is 14 residues long. The germline V and J ends were trimmed by 4 bases and 9 bases, with 16 bases remaining between them. Germline values: CDR1 LGHNA, CDR2 YSLEER.

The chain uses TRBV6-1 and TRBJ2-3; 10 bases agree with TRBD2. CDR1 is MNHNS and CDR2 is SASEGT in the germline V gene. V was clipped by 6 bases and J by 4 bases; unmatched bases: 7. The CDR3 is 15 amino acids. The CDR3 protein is CASRGAGGPSDTQYF. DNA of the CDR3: TGTGCCAGCAGGGGAGCGGGAGGGCCCTCAGATACGCAGTATTTT.

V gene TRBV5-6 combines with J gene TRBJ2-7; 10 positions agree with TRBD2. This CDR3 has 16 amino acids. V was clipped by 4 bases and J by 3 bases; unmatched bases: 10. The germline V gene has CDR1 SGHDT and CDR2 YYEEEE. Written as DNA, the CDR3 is TGTGCCAGCAGCCGATATGAAGGACTAGCGGTCTACGAGCAGTACTTC. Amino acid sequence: CASSRYEGLAVYEQYF.

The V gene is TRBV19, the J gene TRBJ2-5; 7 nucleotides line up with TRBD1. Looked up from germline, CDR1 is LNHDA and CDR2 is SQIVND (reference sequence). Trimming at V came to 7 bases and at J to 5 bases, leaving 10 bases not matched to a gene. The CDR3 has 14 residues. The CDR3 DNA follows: TGTGCCAGTACAGTCACAGGGGTACCGGAGACCCAGTACTTC. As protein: CASTVTGVPETQYF.

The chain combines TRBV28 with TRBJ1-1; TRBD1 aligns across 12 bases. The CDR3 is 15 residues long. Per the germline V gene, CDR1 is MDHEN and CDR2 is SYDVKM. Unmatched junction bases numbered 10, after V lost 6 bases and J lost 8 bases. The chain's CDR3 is CASRTGQGAPPEAFF. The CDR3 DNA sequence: TGTGCCAGCAGGACGGGACAGGGGGCCCCCCCCGAAGCTTTCTTT.

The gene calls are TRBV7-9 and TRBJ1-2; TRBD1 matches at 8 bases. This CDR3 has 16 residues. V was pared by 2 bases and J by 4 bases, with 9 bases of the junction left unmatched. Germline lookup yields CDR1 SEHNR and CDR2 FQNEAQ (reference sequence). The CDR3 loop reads CASSLSGTGGIYGYTF. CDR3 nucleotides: TGTGCCAGCAGCTTATCCGGGACAGGAGGGATCTATGGCTACACCTTC.

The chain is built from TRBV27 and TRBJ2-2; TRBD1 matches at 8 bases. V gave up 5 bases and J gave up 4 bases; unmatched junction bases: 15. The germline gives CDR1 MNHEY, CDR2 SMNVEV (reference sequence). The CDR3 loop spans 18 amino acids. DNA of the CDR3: TGTGCCAGCAGTCCAATCCCAGATACAGGGGGGACCACCGGGGAGCTGTTTTTT. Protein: CASSPIPDTGGTTGELFF.

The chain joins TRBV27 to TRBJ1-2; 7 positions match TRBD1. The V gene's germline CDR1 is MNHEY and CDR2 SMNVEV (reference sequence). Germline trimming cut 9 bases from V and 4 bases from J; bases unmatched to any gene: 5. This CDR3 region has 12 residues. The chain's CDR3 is CASSDRAYGYTF. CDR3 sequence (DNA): TGTGCCAGTTCCGACAGGGCCTATGGCTACACCTTC.

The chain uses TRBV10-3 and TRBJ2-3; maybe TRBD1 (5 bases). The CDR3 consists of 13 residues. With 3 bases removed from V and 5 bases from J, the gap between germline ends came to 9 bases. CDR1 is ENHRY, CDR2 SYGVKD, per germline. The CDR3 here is CAISDLRGDTQYF. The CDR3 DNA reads TGTGCCATCAGTGACTTAAGGGGAGATACGCAGTATTTT.

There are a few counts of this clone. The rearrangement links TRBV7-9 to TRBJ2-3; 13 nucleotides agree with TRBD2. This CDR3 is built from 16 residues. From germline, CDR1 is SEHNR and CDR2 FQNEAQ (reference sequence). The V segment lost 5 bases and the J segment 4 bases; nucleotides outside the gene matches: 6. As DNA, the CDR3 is TGTGCCAGCAGCCCCGGAGGGACTAGCGGGGCAGATACGCAGTATTTT. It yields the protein CASSPGGTSGADTQYF. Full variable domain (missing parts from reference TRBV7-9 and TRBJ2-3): DTGVSQNPRHKITKRGQNVTFRCDPISEHNRLYWYRQTLGQGPEFLTYFQNEAQLEKSRLLSDRFSAERPKGSFSTLEIQRTEQGDSAMYLCASSPGGTSGADTQYFGPGTRLTVL.

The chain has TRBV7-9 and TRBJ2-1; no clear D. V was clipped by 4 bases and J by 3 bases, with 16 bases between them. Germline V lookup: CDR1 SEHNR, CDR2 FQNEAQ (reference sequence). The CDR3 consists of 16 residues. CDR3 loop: CASSSSSSENYNEQFF. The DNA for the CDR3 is TGTGCCAGCAGCTCTTCTAGTTCGGAGAACTACAATGAGCAGTTCTTC.

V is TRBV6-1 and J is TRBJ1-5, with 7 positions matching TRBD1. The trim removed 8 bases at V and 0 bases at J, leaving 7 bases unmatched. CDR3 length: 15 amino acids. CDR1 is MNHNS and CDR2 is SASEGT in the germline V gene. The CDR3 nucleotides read TGTGCCAGCGGATTGGACAGGCCTAGCAATCAGCCCCAGCATTTT. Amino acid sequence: CASGLDRPSNQPQHF.

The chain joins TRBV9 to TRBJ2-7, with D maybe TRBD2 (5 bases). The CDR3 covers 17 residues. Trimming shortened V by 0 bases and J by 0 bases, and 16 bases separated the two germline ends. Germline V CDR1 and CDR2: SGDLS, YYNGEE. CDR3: CASSVGWERRYSYEQYF. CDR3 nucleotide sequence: TGTGCCAGCAGCGTAGGTTGGGAGCGCCGCTACTCCTACGAGCAGTACTTC.

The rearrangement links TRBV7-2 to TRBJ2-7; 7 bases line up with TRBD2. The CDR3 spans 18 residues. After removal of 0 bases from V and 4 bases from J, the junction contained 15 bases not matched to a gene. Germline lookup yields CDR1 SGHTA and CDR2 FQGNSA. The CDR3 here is CASSLALLPGGLAYEQYF. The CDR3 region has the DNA TGTGCCAGCAGCTTAGCCCTCCTTCCGGGGGGTTTGGCGTACGAGCAGTACTTC.

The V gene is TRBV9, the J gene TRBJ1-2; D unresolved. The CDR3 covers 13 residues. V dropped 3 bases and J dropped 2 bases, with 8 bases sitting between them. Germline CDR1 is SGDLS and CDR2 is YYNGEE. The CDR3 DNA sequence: TGTGCCAGCAGCGGGGCGAGAAACTATGGCTACACCTTC. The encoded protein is CASSGARNYGYTF.

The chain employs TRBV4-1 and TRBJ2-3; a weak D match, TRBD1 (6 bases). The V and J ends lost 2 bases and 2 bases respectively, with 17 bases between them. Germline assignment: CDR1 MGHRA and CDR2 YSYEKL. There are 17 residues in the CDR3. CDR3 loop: CASSQTPGTINTDTQYF. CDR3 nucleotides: TGCGCCAGCAGCCAAACCCCCGGGACAATCAACACAGATACGCAGTATTTT.

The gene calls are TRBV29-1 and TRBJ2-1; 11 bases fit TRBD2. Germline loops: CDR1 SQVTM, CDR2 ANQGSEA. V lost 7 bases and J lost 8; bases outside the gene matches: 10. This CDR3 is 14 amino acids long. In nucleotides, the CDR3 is TGCAGCGCCCCTTCCTTAGCGGGGGGGCATGAGCAGTTCTTC. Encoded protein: CSAPSLAGGHEQFF.

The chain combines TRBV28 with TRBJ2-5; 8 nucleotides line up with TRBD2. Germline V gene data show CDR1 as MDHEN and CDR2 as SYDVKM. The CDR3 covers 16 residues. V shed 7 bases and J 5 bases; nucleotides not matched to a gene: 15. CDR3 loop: CASTQRSGRVGETQYF. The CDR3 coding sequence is TGTGCCAGCACTCAGCGGTCCGGGAGGGTCGGCGAGACCCAGTACTTC.

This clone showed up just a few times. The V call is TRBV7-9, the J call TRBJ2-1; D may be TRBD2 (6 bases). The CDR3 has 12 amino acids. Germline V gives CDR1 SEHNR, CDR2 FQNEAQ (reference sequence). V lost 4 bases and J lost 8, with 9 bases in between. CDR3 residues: CASSWGVDEQFF. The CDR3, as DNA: TGTGCCAGCAGCTGGGGGGTGGATGAGCAGTTCTTC.